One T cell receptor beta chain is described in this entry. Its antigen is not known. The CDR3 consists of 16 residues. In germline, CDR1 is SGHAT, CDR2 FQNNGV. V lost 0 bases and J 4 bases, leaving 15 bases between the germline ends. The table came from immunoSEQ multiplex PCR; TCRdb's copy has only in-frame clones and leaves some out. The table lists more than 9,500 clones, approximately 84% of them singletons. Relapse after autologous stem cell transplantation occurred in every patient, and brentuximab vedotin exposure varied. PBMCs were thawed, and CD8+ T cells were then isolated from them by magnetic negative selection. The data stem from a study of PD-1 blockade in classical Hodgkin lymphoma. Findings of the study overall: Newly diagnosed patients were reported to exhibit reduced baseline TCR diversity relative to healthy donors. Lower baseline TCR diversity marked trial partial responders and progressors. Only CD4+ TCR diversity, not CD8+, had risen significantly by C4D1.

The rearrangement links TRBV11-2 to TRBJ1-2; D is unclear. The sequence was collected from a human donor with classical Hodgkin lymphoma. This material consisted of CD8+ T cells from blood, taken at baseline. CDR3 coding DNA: TGTGCCAGCAGCTTAGAGGTCGAGTACAGCCCCTATGGCTACACCTTC. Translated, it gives CASSLEVEYSPYGYTF.